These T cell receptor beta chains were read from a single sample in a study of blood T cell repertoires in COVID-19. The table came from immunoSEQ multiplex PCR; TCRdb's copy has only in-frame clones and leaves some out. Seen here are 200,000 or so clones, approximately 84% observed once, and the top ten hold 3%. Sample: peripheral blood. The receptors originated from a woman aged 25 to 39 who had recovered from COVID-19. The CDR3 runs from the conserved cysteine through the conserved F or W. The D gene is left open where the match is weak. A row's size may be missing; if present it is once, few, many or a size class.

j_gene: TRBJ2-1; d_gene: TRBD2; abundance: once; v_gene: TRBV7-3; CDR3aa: CASSLMTSGSYNEQFF; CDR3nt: TGTGCCAGCAGCTTAATGACTAGCGGCTCCTACAATGAGCAGTTCTTC
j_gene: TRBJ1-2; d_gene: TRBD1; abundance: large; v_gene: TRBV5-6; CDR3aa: CASSFTGDGYTF; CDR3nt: TGTGCCAGCAGCTTCACAGGGGATGGCTACACCTTC
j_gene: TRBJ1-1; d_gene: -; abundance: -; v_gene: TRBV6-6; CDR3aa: CASSHSGGEAFF; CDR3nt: TGTGCCAGCAGCCACTCCGGGGGGGAGGCTTTCTTT
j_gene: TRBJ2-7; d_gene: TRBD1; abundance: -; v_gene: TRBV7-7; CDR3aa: CASSLRAGGIYEQYF; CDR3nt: TGTGCCAGCAGCTTAAGGGCAGGGGGCATCTACGAGCAGTACTTC
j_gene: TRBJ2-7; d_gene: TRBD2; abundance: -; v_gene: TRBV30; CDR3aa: CAWSKTRTSGGSSYEQYF; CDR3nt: TGTGCCTGGAGCAAAACTCGGACTAGCGGGGGAAGCTCCTACGAGCAGTACTTC
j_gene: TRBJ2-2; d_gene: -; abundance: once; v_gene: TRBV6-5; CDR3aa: CAHQGASSDGELFF; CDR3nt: TGTGCCCACCAAGGGGCAAGCTCGGACGGGGAGCTGTTTTTT
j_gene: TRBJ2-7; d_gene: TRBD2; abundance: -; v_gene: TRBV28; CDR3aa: CAVIGAGGGLGEQYF; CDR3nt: TGTGCCGTTATAGGAGCGGGAGGGGGACTTGGGGAGCAGTACTTC
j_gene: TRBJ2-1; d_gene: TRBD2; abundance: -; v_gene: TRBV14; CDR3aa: CASSQARSGSSYNEQFF; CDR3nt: TGTGCCAGCAGCCAAGCAAGGAGCGGGAGCTCCTACAATGAGCAGTTCTTC
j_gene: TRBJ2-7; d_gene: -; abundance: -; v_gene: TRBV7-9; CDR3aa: CASSPRDTYEQYF; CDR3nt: TGTGCCAGCAGCCCCCGGGACACCTACGAGCAGTACTTC
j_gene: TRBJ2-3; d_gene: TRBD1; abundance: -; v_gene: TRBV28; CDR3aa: CASTLDRAFSTDTQYF; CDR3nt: TGTGCCAGCACCCTCGACAGGGCCTTTAGCACAGATACGCAGTATTTT
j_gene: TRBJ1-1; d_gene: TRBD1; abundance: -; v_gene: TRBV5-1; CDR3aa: CASSTTGDEAFF; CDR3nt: TGCGCCAGTTCAACGACAGGGGATGAAGCTTTCTTT
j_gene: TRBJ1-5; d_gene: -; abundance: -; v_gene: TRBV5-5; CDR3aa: CASSKGGQPQHF; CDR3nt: TGTGCCAGCTCGAAGGGAGGACAGCCCCAGCATTTT
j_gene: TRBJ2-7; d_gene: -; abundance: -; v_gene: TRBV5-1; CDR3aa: CASSLGGTRESYEQYF; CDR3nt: TGCGCCAGCAGCTTGGGAGGGACAAGAGAGAGTTACGAGCAGTACTTC
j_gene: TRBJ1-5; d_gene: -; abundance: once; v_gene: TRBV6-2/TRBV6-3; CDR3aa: CASSYSQNSNQPQHF; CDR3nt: TGTGCCAGCAGTTACTCGCAGAATAGCAATCAGCCCCAGCATTTT
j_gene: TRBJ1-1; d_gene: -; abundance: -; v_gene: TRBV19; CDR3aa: CASRDSTTEAFF; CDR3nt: TGTGCCAGTAGGGACAGTACCACTGAAGCTTTCTTT
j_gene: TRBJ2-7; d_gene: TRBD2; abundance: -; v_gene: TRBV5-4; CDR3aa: CASSSISSRTSGNHEQYF; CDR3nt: TGTGCCAGCAGCTCGATAAGCTCCCGGACTAGCGGGAATCACGAGCAGTACTTC
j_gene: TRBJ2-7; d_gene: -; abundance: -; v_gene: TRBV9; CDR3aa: CASSAGSSGYGSYEQYF; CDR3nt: TGTGCCAGCAGCGCAGGTTCTTCTGGCTATGGGTCCTACGAGCAGTACTTC
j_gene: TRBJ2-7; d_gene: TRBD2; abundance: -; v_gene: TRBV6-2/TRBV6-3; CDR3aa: CASSYPLTSGTRPEQYF; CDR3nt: TGTGCCAGCAGTTACCCCCTGACTAGCGGGACTCGTCCCGAGCAGTACTTC
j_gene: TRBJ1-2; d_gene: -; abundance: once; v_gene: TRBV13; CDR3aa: CASSLGTDYGYTF; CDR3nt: TGTGCCAGCAGCTTAGGGACAGACTATGGCTACACCTTC
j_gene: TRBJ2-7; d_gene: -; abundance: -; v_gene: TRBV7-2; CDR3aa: CASSLGGLGGYEQYF; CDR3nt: TGTGCCAGCAGCTTAGGGGGCCTGGGGGGCTACGAGCAGTACTTC
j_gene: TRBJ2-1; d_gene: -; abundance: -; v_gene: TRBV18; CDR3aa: CASSQKQRVSSYNEQFF; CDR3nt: TGTGCCAGCTCACAAAAACAGCGGGTGAGCTCCTACAATGAGCAGTTCTTC
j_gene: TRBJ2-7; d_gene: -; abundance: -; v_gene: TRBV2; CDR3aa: CASSEALRYEQYF; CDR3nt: TGTGCCAGCAGTGAAGCGCTTAGATACGAGCAGTACTTC
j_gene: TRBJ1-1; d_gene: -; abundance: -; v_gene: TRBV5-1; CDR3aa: CASSHAAGGAGTEAFF; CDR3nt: TGCGCCAGCAGCCACGCGGCGGGGGGCGCGGGGACTGAAGCTTTCTTT
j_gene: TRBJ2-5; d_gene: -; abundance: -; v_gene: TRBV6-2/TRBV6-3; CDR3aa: CASSYNGGETQYF; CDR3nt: TGTGCCAGCAGTTACAACGGGGGAGAGACCCAGTACTTC
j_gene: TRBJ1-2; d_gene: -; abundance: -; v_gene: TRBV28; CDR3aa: CASLRGAGYGYTF; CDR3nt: TGTGCCAGCTTGCGGGGGGCCGGCTATGGCTACACCTTC
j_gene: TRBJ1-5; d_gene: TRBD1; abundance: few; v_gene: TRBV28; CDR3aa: CASIPGTGVQPQHF; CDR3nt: TGTGCCAGCATACCCGGGACAGGGGTTCAGCCCCAGCATTTT
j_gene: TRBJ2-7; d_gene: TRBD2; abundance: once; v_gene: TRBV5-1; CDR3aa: CASSLAGGVYEQYF; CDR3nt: TGCGCCAGCAGCCTAGCGGGAGGAGTATACGAGCAGTACTTC
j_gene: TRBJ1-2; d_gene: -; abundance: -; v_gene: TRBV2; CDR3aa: CASSETPFQGYTF; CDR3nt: TGTGCCAGCAGTGAAACCCCCTTTCAGGGCTACACCTTC
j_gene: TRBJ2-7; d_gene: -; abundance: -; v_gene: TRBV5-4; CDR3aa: CASSLVQDSTRKQYF; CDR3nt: TGTGCCAGCAGCTTGGTACAGGATTCTACTCGGAAGCAGTACTTC
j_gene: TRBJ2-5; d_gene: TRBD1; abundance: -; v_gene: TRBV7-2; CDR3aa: CASSLATGKMETQYF; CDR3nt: TGTGCCAGCAGCTTAGCGACAGGGAAGATGGAGACCCAGTACTTC
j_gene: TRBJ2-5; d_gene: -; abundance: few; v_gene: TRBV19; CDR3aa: CASSIGVGAGETQYF; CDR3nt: TGTGCCAGTAGTATAGGTGTGGGGGCCGGAGAGACCCAGTACTTC
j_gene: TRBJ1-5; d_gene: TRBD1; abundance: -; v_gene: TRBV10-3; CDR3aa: CAISGQGASNQPQHF; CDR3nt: TGTGCCATCAGCGGACAGGGGGCTAGCAATCAGCCCCAGCATTTT